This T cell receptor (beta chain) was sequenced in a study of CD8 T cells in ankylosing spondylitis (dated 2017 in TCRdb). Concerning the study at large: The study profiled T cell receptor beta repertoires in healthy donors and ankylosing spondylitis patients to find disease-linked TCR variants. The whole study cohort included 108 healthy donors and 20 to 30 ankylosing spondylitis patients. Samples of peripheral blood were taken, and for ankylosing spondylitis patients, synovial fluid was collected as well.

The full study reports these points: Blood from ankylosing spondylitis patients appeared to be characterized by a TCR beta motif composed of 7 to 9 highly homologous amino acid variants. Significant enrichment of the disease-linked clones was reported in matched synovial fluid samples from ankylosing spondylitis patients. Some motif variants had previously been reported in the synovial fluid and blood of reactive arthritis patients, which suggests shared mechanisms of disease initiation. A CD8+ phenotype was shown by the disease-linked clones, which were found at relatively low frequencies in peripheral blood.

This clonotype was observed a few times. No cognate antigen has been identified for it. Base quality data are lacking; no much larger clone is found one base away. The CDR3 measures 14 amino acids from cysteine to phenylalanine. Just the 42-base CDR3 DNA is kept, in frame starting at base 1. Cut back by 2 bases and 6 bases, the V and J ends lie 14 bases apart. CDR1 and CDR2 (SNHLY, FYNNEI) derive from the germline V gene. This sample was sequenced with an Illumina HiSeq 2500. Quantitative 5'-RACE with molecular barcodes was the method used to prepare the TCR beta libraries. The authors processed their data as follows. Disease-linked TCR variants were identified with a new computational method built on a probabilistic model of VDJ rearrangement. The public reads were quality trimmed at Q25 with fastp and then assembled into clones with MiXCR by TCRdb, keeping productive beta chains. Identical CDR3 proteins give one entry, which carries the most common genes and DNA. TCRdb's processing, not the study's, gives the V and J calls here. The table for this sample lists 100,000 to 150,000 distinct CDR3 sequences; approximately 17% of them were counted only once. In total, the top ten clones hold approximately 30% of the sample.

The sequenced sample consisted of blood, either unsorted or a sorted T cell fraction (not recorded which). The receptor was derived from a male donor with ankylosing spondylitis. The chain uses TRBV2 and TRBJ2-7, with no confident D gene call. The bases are TGTGCCAGCAGTGAAAAGTATTCCCAGGTCGAGCAGTACTTC. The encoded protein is CASSEKYSQVEQYF.